The clone carrying this TCR beta chain showed up just a few times. This sample is drawn from a study of beta chain features in type 1 diabetes. Of the isolated RNA, all was reverse transcribed, and so the sequenced material was expressed TCRB transcripts. Assay used: immunoSEQ multiplex PCR; TCRdb lists only in-frame clones, some missing. The sample has 850,000 to 900,000 clones; about a sixth are singletons. This CDR3 region has 16 residues. The V gene end was trimmed by 5 bases and the J gene end by 4 bases; junction bases not matched to a gene: 10. The germline gives CDR1 SGHVS, CDR2 FNYEAQ. The clonotype comes from a woman aged 18-29 years in good health. What was sequenced was naive CD4+ T cells from blood. This chain joins TRBV7-6 and TRBJ2-1, with TRBD2 identical over 8 bases. This chain's CDR3 is CASSPSGSHPYNEQFF. In nucleotides, the CDR3 is TGTGCCAGCAGCCCAAGCGGGAGCCACCCTTACAATGAGCAGTTCTTC.